These 28 T cell receptor beta chains came from one sample sequenced in a study of cytomegalovirus exposure and HLA in healthy donors. PCR involved 60 Vbeta and 13 Jbeta primers. Generated by immunoSEQ multiplex PCR, the TCRdb table keeps only in-frame clones and is missing some. The data hold roughly 110,000 clones, with 77% observed a single time. The specimen was PBMCs. The receptors shown here come from a man between 35 and 55 years old in good health and CMV-seropositive.

As DNA, the CDR3 is TGTGCCAGTAGTAGAACAGCAATTCCAGGTTCACCCCTCCACTTT. Protein sequence: CASSRTAIPGSPLHF. The chain uses TRBV19 and TRBJ1-6, with unresolved D. With 4 bases removed from V and 9 bases from J, the gap between germline ends came to 16 bases. Germline CDR1 LNHDA, CDR2 SQIVND (reference sequence). This CDR3 region has 15 residues.

Concerning this clone: Other DNA variants within this sample encode the same CDR3. The gene calls are TRBV4-3 and TRBJ1-1; D uncertain. This CDR3 is 14 amino acids long. Germline V gene data show CDR1 as LGHNA and CDR2 as YSLEER. V was clipped by 0 bases and J by 0 bases, with 5 bases between them. The CDR3 region is CASSQDLMNTEAFF. CDR3 coding DNA: TGCGCCAGCAGCCAAGATTTAATGAACACTGAAGCTTTCTTT.

The J gene is TRBJ2-3, the V gene TRBV5-1, with TRBD1 matching over 7 bases. J lost 3 bases, V lost 0 bases, and 7 bases had no gene match. The length of the CDR3 is 16 residues. Germline-derived CDR1 and CDR2 are SGHRS and YFSETQ. This CDR3 is CASSLGQGSGTDTQYF. The CDR3 DNA is TGCGCCAGCAGCTTGGGACAGGGCTCGGGTACAGATACGCAGTATTTT.

The V gene is TRBV7-9, the J gene TRBJ1-4, with 8 bases identical to TRBD1. The CDR3 has 14 amino acids. Losses at the gene ends were 5 bases for V and 8 bases for J; bases not matched to a gene: 7. Germline assignment: CDR1 SEHNR and CDR2 FQNEAQ (reference sequence). CDR3 bases: TGTGCCAGCAGCCCGGGACAGGTTACCGAAAAACTGTTTTTT. Protein sequence: CASSPGQVTEKLFF.

This clone appeared once. The rearrangement uses TRBV5-1 and TRBJ2-3; D possibly corresponds to TRBD2 (6 bases). The ends were cut back, 0 bases at V and 0 bases at J, with 11 bases in the middle. CDR1 and CDR2 (germline): SGHRS, YFSETQ. The CDR3 is 16 residues long. The DNA of the CDR3 is TGCGCCAGCAGCTTGGATCTAGCGAGGAGCACAGATACGCAGTATTTT. Protein: CASSLDLARSTDTQYF.

The chain has TRBV4-2 and TRBJ1-5; TRBD1 matches at 9 bases. The CDR3 extends over 17 amino acids. Germline CDR1 reads LGHNA; CDR2 reads YNFKEQ. V gave up 5 bases and J gave up 0 bases; unmatched junction bases: 8. The CDR3 DNA sequence: TGTGCCAGCAGCTTGGTCGGACAGGGGATTAGCAATCAGCCCCAGCATTTT. Translating gives CASSLVGQGISNQPQHF.

The chain has TRBV4-1 and TRBJ2-4, with 8 bases matching TRBD1. Germline CDR1 MGHRA, CDR2 YSYEKL. V shed 6 bases and J 5 bases; nucleotides not matched to a gene: 9. This CDR3 contains 15 residues. The DNA for the CDR3 is TGCGCCAGCAGGACTGGACAGGGCCCCCAAAACATTCAGTACTTC. Protein product: CASRTGQGPQNIQYF.

This clone was found a few times. V gene TRBV11-2 combines with J gene TRBJ1-2; D is uncertain. The germline V gene has CDR1 SGHAT and CDR2 FQNNGV. The length of the CDR3 is 14 residues. Deletions cut 5 bases from V and 0 bases from J, with 10 bases between. In nucleotides, the CDR3 is TGTGCCAGCAGCCGAGGTTGGGCTAACTATGGCTACACCTTC. Protein: CASSRGWANYGYTF.

The V call is TRBV28, the J call TRBJ2-5, with D perhaps matching TRBD2 (5 bases). The V and J ends lost 3 bases and 2 bases respectively, with 10 bases between them. The CDR3 consists of 14 residues. Germline lookup yields CDR1 MDHEN and CDR2 SYDVKM. The CDR3 nucleotides read TGTGCCAGCAGTTTTGGCGGGTGGCAAGAGACCCAGTACTTC. This translates into CASSFGGWQETQYF.

Only a few counts were recorded for this clone. The chain uses TRBV6-5 and TRBJ2-7, with D unclear. The CDR3 is 14 amino acids. Germline CDR1 MNHEY, CDR2 SVGAGI. The V end was cut by 0 bases, the J end by 0 bases, with 6 bases between. The CDR3 loop reads CASSYSTNSYEQYF. CDR3 coding DNA: TGTGCCAGCAGTTACTCAACAAACTCCTACGAGCAGTACTTC.

The chain couples TRBV18 to TRBJ2-1; a weak D match, TRBD1 (6 bases). V was trimmed by 2 bases and J by 2 bases, leaving 10 bases between them. This CDR3 spans 15 amino acids. Germline CDR1 is KGHSH and CDR2 is LQKENI. In DNA form, the CDR3 reads TGTGCCAGCTCACCAAGTGGGACAACCTACAATGAGCAGTTCTTC. Its translation: CASSPSGTTYNEQFF.

This clone appeared once. The chain links TRBV5-8 to TRBJ1-4; D unresolved. V was pared by 4 bases and J by 2 bases, with 21 bases between. CDR1 is SGHTS and CDR2 is YDEGEE in the germline V gene. This CDR3 has 18 amino acids. The CDR3, as DNA: TGTGCCAGCAGCCCGGGAACGATAACCACACACACTAATGAAAAACTGTTTTTT. It is translated as CASSPGTITTHTNEKLFF.

The chain combines TRBV5-1 with TRBJ1-3; 9 bases match TRBD1. Germline V gene lookup returns CDR1 SGHRS and CDR2 YFSETQ. The CDR3 is 17 amino acids. J was trimmed by 7 bases and V by 4 bases; bases with no gene match: 15. CDR3 in amino acids: CASSRRQGDSGRNTIYF. Written as DNA, the CDR3 is TGCGCCAGCAGCAGGCGACAGGGGGACTCTGGAAGGAACACCATATATTTT.

The chain has TRBV19 and TRBJ2-7, with 8 positions matching TRBD1. The CDR3 spans 15 residues. Germline values: CDR1 LNHDA, CDR2 SQIVND (reference sequence). Trimming cost V 4 bases and J 0 bases; bases outside gene matches: 5. CDR3 sequence: CASSSGTGSSYEQYF. The CDR3 DNA follows: TGTGCCAGTAGTAGCGGGACAGGCAGCTCCTACGAGCAGTACTTC.

This clone came up a few times. The chain carries TRBV2 and TRBJ2-7, with TRBD1 matching 7 bases. The CDR3 is made up of 12 amino acids. The V gene's germline CDR1 is SNHLY and CDR2 FYNNEI. Trimming cost V 6 bases and J 8 bases; bases outside gene matches: 7. CDR3 sequence (DNA): TGTGCCAGCAGGCTGACAGGGAGCAAGCAGTACTTC. The encoded protein is CASRLTGSKQYF.

This rearrangement joins TRBV5-1 to TRBJ2-2, with D possibly being TRBD2 (5 bases). Trimming took 1 base from V and 1 from J, leaving 5 bases between them. The germline V gene has CDR1 SGHRS and CDR2 YFSETQ. The CDR3 contains 14 residues. Written as DNA, the CDR3 is TGCGCCAGCAGCTTGCGGGGGAACACCGGGGAGCTGTTTTTT. The encoded protein is CASSLRGNTGELFF.

This chain uses TRBV2 with TRBJ1-4, with unresolved D. V was trimmed by 6 bases and J by 10 bases, leaving 12 bases between them. This CDR3 has 12 residues. Looked up from germline, CDR1 is SNHLY and CDR2 is FYNNEI. As DNA, the CDR3 is TGTGCCAGCAGGCGACCCACGGGAAAACTGTTTTTT. Amino acid sequence: CASRRPTGKLFF.

The chain carries TRBV25-1 and TRBJ1-4; D remains unclear. CDR1 and CDR2 (germline): MGHDK, SYGVNS. This CDR3 is 16 amino acids long. Trimming cost V 3 bases and J 2 bases, with 13 bases left between them. CDR3 amino acids: CASSENIFGTNEKLFF. The DNA of the CDR3 is TGTGCCAGCAGTGAGAACATTTTTGGTACTAATGAAAAACTGTTTTTT.

CDR3 loop: CASSRSAGGAYNEQFF. CDR3 nucleotides: TGCGCCAGCAGCCGATCGGCGGGGGGGGCTTACAATGAGCAGTTCTTC. This chain uses TRBV5-1 with TRBJ2-1, with 9 bases that match TRBD2. Germline V CDR1 and CDR2: SGHRS, YFSETQ. The CDR3 is 16 residues long. V dropped 4 bases and J dropped 4; count of bases not matched to a gene: 9.

This chain joins TRBV6-5 and TRBJ2-5; 8 nucleotides agree with TRBD2. From germline, CDR1 is MNHEY and CDR2 SVGAGI. V dropped 2 bases and J dropped 4; count of bases not matched to a gene: 9. CDR3 length equals 16 residues. DNA of the CDR3: TGTGCCAGCAGTTACCAAGGACTAGCCAGTGTAGAGACCCAGTACTTC. This encodes CASSYQGLASVETQYF.

CDR3 nucleotide sequence: TGTGCCAGCAGCCAATCTCCGGGGGGGAACTCCTACGAGCAGTACTTC. This encodes CASSQSPGGNSYEQYF. This rearrangement joins TRBV16 to TRBJ2-7; TRBD2 matches 8 bases. CDR1 KGHSY and CDR2 FQNENV come from the germline V gene. This CDR3 spans 16 amino acids. V shed 0 bases and J 0 bases; nucleotides not matched to a gene: 4. Full variable domain (rest looked up from reference TRBV16 and TRBJ2-7): GEEVAQTPKHLVRGEGQKAKLYCAPIKGHSYVFWYQQVLKNEFKFLISFQNENVFDETGMPKERFSAKCLPNSPCSLEIQATKLEDSAVYFCASSQSPGGNSYEQYFGPGTRLTVT.

This sequence joins TRBV30 and TRBJ2-7, with D possibly being TRBD1 (6 bases). This CDR3 has 13 residues. Trimming pared 7 bases from V and 3 bases from J, leaving 16 bases between. Germline CDR1 reads GTSNPN; CDR2 reads SVGIG (reference sequence). In DNA form, the CDR3 reads TGTGCCTACCAACCGGGACACCTCTACGAGCAGTACTTC. The encoded protein is CAYQPGHLYEQYF.

This clone was recorded a few times. At one end, the junction sequence differs from germline, possibly due to a read error. CDR3 DNA: TGTTCCAGCAGCCCCGCCGGGGATCGGTACGAGCAGTACTTC. Translated: CSSSPAGDRYEQYF. J is TRBJ2-7 and V is TRBV7-9, with D possibly TRBD2 on 5 matching bases. This CDR3 comprises 14 residues. Germline CDR1 SEHNR, CDR2 FQNEAQ (reference sequence).

The chain employs TRBV9 and TRBJ2-2; TRBD2 matches 13 bases. Germline values: CDR1 SGDLS, CDR2 YYNGEE. The V segment lost 0 bases and the J segment 5 bases; nucleotides outside the gene matches: 1. The CDR3 spans 16 residues. CDR3 nucleotides: TGTGCCAGCAGCGTAGGGACTAGCGGGGGAACCGGGGAGCTGTTTTTT. This sequence encodes CASSVGTSGGTGELFF.

This clone occurred once. The CDR3 region has the DNA TGCGCCAGCAGCCCGGGGTGGGGGGGGTACACAGATACGCAGTATTTT. This encodes CASSPGWGGYTDTQYF. This chain joins TRBV5-1 and TRBJ2-3; 7 nucleotides line up with TRBD2. Germline CDR1 reads SGHRS; CDR2 reads YFSETQ. CDR3 length equals 16 residues. Germline trimming cut 4 bases from V and 2 bases from J; bases unmatched to any gene: 10.

This chain links TRBV6-5 with TRBJ1-4; D remains ambiguous. The germline V and J ends were trimmed by 0 bases and 5 bases, with 10 bases remaining between them. The germline gives CDR1 MNHEY, CDR2 SVGAGI. The CDR3 contains 15 residues. The CDR3 loop reads CASSYSEGLNEKLFF. In DNA, the CDR3 is TGTGCCAGCAGTTACTCGGAGGGCCTCAATGAAAAACTGTTTTTT.

This clone has a single count. This chain uses TRBV5-4 with TRBJ2-5; D possibly corresponds to TRBD1 (7 bases). Germline values: CDR1 SGHNT, CDR2 YYREEE (reference sequence). CDR3 length: 14 residues. The ends were cut back, 4 bases at V and 2 bases at J, with 12 bases in the middle. CDR3 region: CASSRRDSQETQYF. As DNA, the CDR3 is TGTGCCAGCAGCAGGCGGGACAGTCAAGAGACCCAGTACTTC.

V usage is TRBV5-6 and J usage is TRBJ2-7, with 7 bases matching TRBD1. Trimming cost V 4 bases and J 3 bases; bases outside gene matches: 7. Germline V gene sequence: CDR1 SGHDT, CDR2 YYEEEE. The CDR3 length is 14 residues. CDR3 sequence: CASSPTGTIYEQYF. DNA for the CDR3: TGTGCCAGCAGCCCGACAGGGACGATCTACGAGCAGTACTTC.